The clone carrying this T cell receptor (beta chain) has more than one count but fewer than ten. Antigen specificity is unknown. Alongside a J-beta primer mix, a sample-barcoded 5' primer served in a second PCR lasting roughly 7 to 11 cycles. TCRdb analysed the 5' RACE reads with MiXCR anew, one entry per CDR3 protein. The sample contains 450,000 to 700,000 distinct CDR3 sequences, about 25% of which appear only once. The entry originates in a study of blood T cells in healthy people across ages. Overall study results and limits: Per-million-T-cell TCR beta diversity fell roughly linearly with age. TCR beta diversity was tightly associated with the proportion of naive T cells. Estimated diversity, derived from one million T cells, was regarded as an underestimate. More naive CD4+ cells and higher diversity marked long-lived donors relative to aged donors.

V shed 2 bases and J 5 bases; nucleotides not matched to a gene: 3. The CDR3 length is 14 residues. Per germline, CDR1 ENHRY and CDR2 SYGVKD. This sequence was found in a woman in her 70s in good health. The material sequenced was blood. V and J are TRBV10-3 and TRBJ1-1; 9 bases are shared with TRBD1. The CDR3 nucleotides are TGTGCCATCAGTGAGCGGACAGGGGAGACTGAAGCTTTCTTT. Translating gives CAISERTGETEAFF.